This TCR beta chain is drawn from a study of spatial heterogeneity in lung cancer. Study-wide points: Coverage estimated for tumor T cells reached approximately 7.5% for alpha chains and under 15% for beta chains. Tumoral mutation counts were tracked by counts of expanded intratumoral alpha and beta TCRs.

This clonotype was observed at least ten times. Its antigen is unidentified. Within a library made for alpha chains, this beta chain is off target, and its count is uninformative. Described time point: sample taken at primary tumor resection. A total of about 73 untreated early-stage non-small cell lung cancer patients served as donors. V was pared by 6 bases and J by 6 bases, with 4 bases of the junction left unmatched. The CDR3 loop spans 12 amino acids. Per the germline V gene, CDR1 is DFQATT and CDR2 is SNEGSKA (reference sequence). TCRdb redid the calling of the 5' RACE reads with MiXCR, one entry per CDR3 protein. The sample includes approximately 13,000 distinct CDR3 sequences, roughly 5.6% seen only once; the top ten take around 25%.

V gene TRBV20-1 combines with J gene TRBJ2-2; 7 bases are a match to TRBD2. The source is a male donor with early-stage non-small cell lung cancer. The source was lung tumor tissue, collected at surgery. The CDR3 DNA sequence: TGCAGTGCCCAGCGGGGTCCCGGGGAGCTGTTTTTT. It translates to CSAQRGPGELFF.